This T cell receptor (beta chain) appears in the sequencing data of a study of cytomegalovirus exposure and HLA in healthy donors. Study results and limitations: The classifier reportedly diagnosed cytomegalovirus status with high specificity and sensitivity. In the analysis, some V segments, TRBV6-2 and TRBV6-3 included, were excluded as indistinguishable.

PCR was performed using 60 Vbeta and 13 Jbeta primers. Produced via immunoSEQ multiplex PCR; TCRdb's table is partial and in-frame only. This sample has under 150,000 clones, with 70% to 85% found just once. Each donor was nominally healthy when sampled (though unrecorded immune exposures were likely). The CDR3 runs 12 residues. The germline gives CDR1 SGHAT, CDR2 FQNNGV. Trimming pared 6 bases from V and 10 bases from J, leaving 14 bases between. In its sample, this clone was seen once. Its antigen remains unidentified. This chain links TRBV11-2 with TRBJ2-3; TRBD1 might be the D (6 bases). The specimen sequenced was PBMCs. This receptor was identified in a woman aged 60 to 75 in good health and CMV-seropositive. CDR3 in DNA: TGTGCCAGCAGTCCCGGGACATTGGCGCAGTATTTT. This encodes CASSPGTLAQYF.